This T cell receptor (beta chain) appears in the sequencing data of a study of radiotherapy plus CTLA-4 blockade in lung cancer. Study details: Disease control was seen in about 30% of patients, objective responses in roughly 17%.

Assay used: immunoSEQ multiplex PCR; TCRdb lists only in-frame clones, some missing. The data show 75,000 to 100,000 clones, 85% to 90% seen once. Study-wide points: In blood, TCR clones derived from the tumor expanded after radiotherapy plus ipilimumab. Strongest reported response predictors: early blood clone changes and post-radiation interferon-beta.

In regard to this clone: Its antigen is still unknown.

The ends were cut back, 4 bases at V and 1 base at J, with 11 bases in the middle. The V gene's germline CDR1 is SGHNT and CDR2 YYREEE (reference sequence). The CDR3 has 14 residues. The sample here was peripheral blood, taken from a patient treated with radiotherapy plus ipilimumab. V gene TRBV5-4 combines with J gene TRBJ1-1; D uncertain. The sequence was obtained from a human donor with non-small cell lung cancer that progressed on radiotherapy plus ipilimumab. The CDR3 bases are TGTGCCAGCAGCAACGCTGGAACGAACACTGAAGCTTTCTTT. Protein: CASSNAGTNTEAFF.